Listed here are 22 T cell receptor beta chains from one sample, sequenced in a study of vaccination effects on CD4 cells after COVID-19. No cognate antigen is known for these TCRs. Following 10 days of culture, CD4+ T cells were isolated. The person had a PCR-confirmed SARS-CoV-2 infection during March to December 2020. All participants had two doses of either the BNT162b2 or mRNA-1273 vaccine. Data came from immunoSEQ multiplex PCR; TCRdb stores just in-frame clones and leaves some out. Of tens of thousands of clones listed, 76% are singletons. The sequences come from CD4+ T cells from PBMCs cultured without peptide, collected after COVID-19 vaccination. All receptors come from a human donor who had a prior SARS-CoV-2 infection.

This clone has more than one count but fewer than ten. V and J are TRBV24-1 and TRBJ2-1; 10 nucleotides align to TRBD2. The trim removed 5 bases at V and 4 bases at J, leaving 7 bases unmatched. The CDR3 is 16 residues long. The V gene's germline CDR1 is KGHDR and CDR2 SFDVKD. This CDR3 reads CATSGGLADKYNEQFF. The DNA for the CDR3 is TGTGCCACCAGTGGCGGACTAGCGGACAAATACAATGAGCAGTTCTTC.

The CDR3 is CAIRQPPGGVGTEQYF. CDR3 sequence (DNA): TGTGCCATCAGGCAGCCCCCCGGGGGTGTGGGGACCGAGCAGTACTTC. V gene TRBV10-3 combines with J gene TRBJ2-7; maybe TRBD2 (6 bases). With 6 bases removed from V and 6 bases from J, the gap between germline ends came to 24 bases. In germline, CDR1 is ENHRY, CDR2 SYGVKD. This CDR3 is 16 amino acids long.

V and J are TRBV7-3 and TRBJ2-1, with 10 positions matching TRBD2. From germline, CDR1 is SGHTA and CDR2 FQGTGA. The CDR3 length is 16 residues. J lost 6 bases, V lost 5 bases, and 10 bases had no gene match. The CDR3, as DNA: TGTGCCAGCAGCCCTTTCGGAGCGGGAGGGAGCAATGAGCAGTTCTTC. It translates to CASSPFGAGGSNEQFF.

This clone was picked up a small number of times. This rearrangement joins TRBV4-1 to TRBJ1-1, with D perhaps TRBD1 (6 bases). V was trimmed by 1 base and J by 5 bases, leaving 20 bases between them. Germline values: CDR1 MGHRA, CDR2 YSYEKL. The CDR3 runs to 17 residues. As DNA, the CDR3 is TGCGCCAGCAGCCAAGGTCGTTTTCTCAGGGGAAGGACTGAAGCTTTCTTT. As protein: CASSQGRFLRGRTEAFF.

The genes are TRBV5-1 and TRBJ2-2; no clear D. CDR1 and CDR2 from the germline V gene are SGHRS and YFSETQ. This CDR3 contains 14 residues. The germline V and J ends were trimmed by 0 bases and 4 bases, with 7 bases remaining between them. The CDR3 protein is CASSLVPRTGELFF. In DNA, the CDR3 is TGCGCCAGCAGCTTGGTGCCGCGCACCGGGGAGCTGTTTTTT.

The V gene is TRBV2, the J gene TRBJ1-4; 11 positions match TRBD1. J lost 8 bases, V lost 6 bases, and 8 bases had no gene match. The germline gives CDR1 SNHLY, CDR2 FYNNEI. This CDR3 is built from 15 residues. CDR3 in DNA: TGTGCCAGCAGGCGACCGGGACAGGGGGGCGAAAAACTGTTTTTT. It yields the protein CASRRPGQGGEKLFF.

V and J are TRBV7-3 and TRBJ1-3, with 10 positions matching TRBD1. Per the germline V gene, CDR1 is SGHTA and CDR2 is FQGTGA. Trimming cost V 5 bases and J 4 bases; bases outside gene matches: 8. The CDR3 is 16 amino acids. The CDR3 DNA sequence: TGTGCCAGCAGCCTCTCCGGGACAGGGGTAGGAAACACCATATATTTT. Its translation: CASSLSGTGVGNTIYF.

The table lists this clone with a few counts. The genes are TRBV2 and TRBJ2-7; the D is unclear. V was clipped by 8 bases and J by 2 bases, with 13 bases between them. The CDR3 is 13 amino acids. Germline lookup yields CDR1 SNHLY and CDR2 FYNNEI. In DNA, the CDR3 is TGTGCCAGCTCCCTGCCGCTGACCTACGAGCAGTACTTC. The encoded protein is CASSLPLTYEQYF.

J is TRBJ2-1 and V is TRBV19; D is uncertain. Germline CDR1 LNHDA, CDR2 SQIVND (reference sequence). The V end was cut by 2 bases, the J end by 9 bases, with 17 bases between. This CDR3 has 15 amino acids. The CDR3 DNA is TGTGCCAGTAGTATATGGCGCGCGGATGTAGTTGAGCAGTTCTTC. Protein: CASSIWRADVVEQFF. Full variable domain (outside the CDR3, taken from reference TRBV19 and TRBJ2-1): DGGITQSPKYLFRKEGQNVTLSCEQNLNHDAMYWYRQDPGQGLRLIYYSQIVNDFQKGDIAEGYSVSREKKESFPLTVTSAQKNPTAFYLCASSIWRADVVEQFFGPGTRLTVL.

J is TRBJ2-3 and V is TRBV18; a weak D match, TRBD1 (7 bases). Germline-derived CDR1 and CDR2 are KGHSH and LQKENI. CDR3 length equals 15 residues. Deletions cut 3 bases from V and 4 bases from J, with 14 bases between. Written as DNA, the CDR3 is TGTGCCAGCTCACCCTTACAGGGGAGGTCAGATACGCAGTATTTT. Translation gives CASSPLQGRSDTQYF.

This sequence joins TRBV7-9 and TRBJ1-3; the D is unclear. V lost 5 bases and J 8 bases, leaving 10 bases between the germline ends. The CDR3 contains 12 residues. Per germline, CDR1 SEHNR and CDR2 FQNEAQ (reference sequence). For the CDR3, the DNA is TGTGCCAGCAGCATGACTGGGGACACCATATATTTT. Translating it yields CASSMTGDTIYF.

This clone was seen more than once but under ten times. V and J are TRBV5-1 and TRBJ1-1, with TRBD1 as a possible D gene (6 bases). V lost 3 bases and J lost 1, with 16 bases in between. CDR3 length: 16 amino acids. Germline CDR1 reads SGHRS; CDR2 reads YFSETQ. CDR3 residues: CASSYSYRATNTEAFF. The CDR3 DNA follows: TGCGCCAGCAGCTACTCTTACAGGGCGACGAACACTGAAGCTTTCTTT.

V gene TRBV5-4 combines with J gene TRBJ1-2; 10 bases are a match to TRBD1. The V gene's germline CDR1 is SGHNT and CDR2 YYREEE (reference sequence). The trim removed 4 bases at V and 7 bases at J, leaving 10 bases unmatched. This CDR3 has 15 residues. The CDR3 DNA sequence: TGTGCCAGCAGCCCCCGGGACAGGGGATCGGTTGGCTACACCTTC. It encodes CASSPRDRGSVGYTF.

The CDR3 reads CASSLAQGRTHTEAFF. The DNA for the CDR3 is TGTGCCAGCAGCTTAGCGCAGGGACGGACCCACACTGAAGCTTTCTTT. The genes are TRBV7-6 and TRBJ1-1; maybe TRBD1 (5 bases). CDR1 is SGHVS and CDR2 is FNYEAQ in the germline V gene. The CDR3 length is 16 residues. V was shortened by 0 bases and J by 3 bases, with 14 bases between the two germline ends.

The CDR3 DNA follows: TGTGCCAGCAGTTCCGGACAGGGGACACTCGAGACCCAGTACTTC. It encodes CASSSGQGTLETQYF. This chain connects TRBV6-2 or TRBV6-3 to TRBJ2-5, with TRBD1 matching over 9 bases. CDR1 is MNHEY, CDR2 SVGEGT, per germline. The CDR3 is made up of 15 amino acids. After removal of 4 bases from V and 5 bases from J, the junction contained 8 bases not matched to a gene.

The rearrangement links TRBV24-1 to TRBJ2-1, with D possibly being TRBD2 (5 bases). The CDR3 totals 16 residues. The V gene's germline CDR1 is KGHDR and CDR2 SFDVKD. V lost 4 bases to trimming and J lost 0 bases, with 12 bases between them. CDR3 protein: CATSEVSGRSYNEQFF. The CDR3 DNA follows: TGTGCCACCAGTGAAGTCAGCGGACGCTCCTACAATGAGCAGTTCTTC.

This clone was counted a few times. The rearrangement uses TRBV4-2 and TRBJ2-2, with a tentative D call TRBD2 (5 bases). Looked up from germline, CDR1 is LGHNA and CDR2 is YNFKEQ. CDR3 length: 15 residues. Trimming stripped 0 bases from V and 6 bases from J, with 11 bases between. This chain's CDR3 is CASSQDIAYSGELFF. The CDR3 DNA is TGTGCCAGCAGCCAAGATATAGCGTATTCCGGGGAGCTGTTTTTT.

V usage is TRBV5-1 and J usage is TRBJ1-6, with a tentative D call TRBD1 (5 bases). The CDR3 runs to 14 residues. The V gene lost 2 bases and the J gene lost 10 bases, with 13 bases spanning the gap. The V gene's germline CDR1 is SGHRS and CDR2 YFSETQ. The CDR3 protein is CASSFGQGPSPLHF. The CDR3 coding sequence is TGCGCCAGCAGCTTTGGGCAGGGACCCTCACCCCTCCACTTT. The variable domain in full, completed from reference TRBV5-1 and TRBJ1-6, reads KAGVTQTPRYLIKTRGQQVTLSCSPISGHRSVSWYQQTPGQGLQFLFEYFSETQRNKGNFPGRFSGRQFSNSRSEMNVSTLELGDSALYLCASSFGQGPSPLHFGNGTRLTVT.

The CDR3 loop reads CASSYSGMDQPQHF. CDR3 DNA sequence: TGTGCCAGCAGTTACTCAGGGATGGATCAGCCCCAGCATTTT. The chain joins TRBV6-5 to TRBJ1-5; D unresolved. Trimming took 0 bases from V and 5 from J, leaving 8 bases between them. The CDR3 extends over 14 amino acids. Germline CDR1 reads MNHEY; CDR2 reads SVGAGI.

The chain combines TRBV30 with TRBJ1-5; the match to TRBD1 covers 10 bases. V gave up 2 bases and J gave up 4 bases; unmatched junction bases: 5. This CDR3 contains 15 residues. CDR1 is GTSNPN and CDR2 is SVGIG in the germline V gene (reference sequence). The CDR3 protein is CAWSPRDRGNQPQHF. The CDR3 DNA is TGTGCCTGGAGTCCGCGGGACAGGGGAAATCAGCCCCAGCATTTT. The entire variable domain, with the rest obtained from reference TRBV30 and TRBJ1-5, is as follows: SQTIHQWPATLVQPVGSPLSLECTVEGTSNPNLYWYRQAAGRGLQLLFYSVGIGQISSEVPQNLSASRPQDRQFILSSKKLLLSDSGFYLCAWSPRDRGNQPQHFGDGTRLSIL.

This clone has just a few counts. This chain connects TRBV27 to TRBJ2-2; 7 nucleotides agree with TRBD1. The germline V gene has CDR1 MNHEY and CDR2 SMNVEV (reference sequence). J was trimmed by 7 bases and V by 6 bases; bases with no gene match: 14. CDR3 length equals 16 residues. CDR3 loop: CASSLISGQSVGELFF. Written as DNA, the CDR3 is TGTGCCAGCAGCTTAATTTCGGGACAGAGTGTCGGGGAGCTGTTTTTT.

The genes are TRBV11-2 and TRBJ2-3; 8 nucleotides align to TRBD2. Trimming removed 5 bases from V and 13 bases from J; junction bases left unmatched: 14. The germline V gene has CDR1 SGHAT and CDR2 FQNNGV. The CDR3 runs 14 residues. CDR3 amino acids: CASSPAKLAGSKYF. CDR3 DNA: TGTGCCAGCAGCCCTGCTAAGTTAGCGGGATCCAAGTATTTT.